A selection of T cell receptor beta chains follows, all from one sample in a study of blood T cell repertoires in COVID-19. Assay used: immunoSEQ multiplex PCR; TCRdb lists only in-frame clones, some missing. The sample includes 310,000 or so clones, about 90% of them seen just once. The sample consisted of peripheral blood. Receptors were obtained from a young man who had recovered from COVID-19. The CDR3 runs from the conserved cysteine through the conserved F or W. The order of the fields is clone size, J gene, V gene, D gene, CDR3 protein, CDR3 DNA. D genes are given only for firm matches. A row's size may be missing; if present it is once, few, many or a size class.

abundance: .
j_gene: TRBJ1-1
v_gene: TRBV27
d_gene: TRBD1
CDR3aa: CASSPNRGSKGTEAFF
CDR3nt: TGTGCCAGCAGCCCCAACAGGGGAAGCAAGGGCACTGAAGCTTTCTTT

abundance: .
j_gene: TRBJ2-7
v_gene: TRBV5-1
d_gene: .
CDR3aa: CASSLPSSGIYEQYF
CDR3nt: TGCGCCAGCAGCTTGCCATCCTCAGGGATCTACGAGCAGTACTTC

abundance: .
j_gene: TRBJ2-1
v_gene: TRBV7-6
d_gene: TRBD2
CDR3aa: CASSPGLAVPYNEQFF
CDR3nt: TGTGCCAGCAGCCCGGGACTAGCGGTTCCCTACAATGAGCAGTTCTTC

abundance: once
j_gene: TRBJ2-4
v_gene: TRBV7-8
d_gene: .
CDR3aa: CASSLSGTPRSKNIQYF
CDR3nt: TGTGCCAGCAGCTTGTCCGGGACACCTCGTTCCAAAAACATTCAGTACTTC

abundance: .
j_gene: TRBJ2-2
v_gene: TRBV9
d_gene: TRBD1
CDR3aa: CASSEPLGDRGPSSRAGELFF
CDR3nt: TGTGCCAGCAGCGAGCCCCTGGGGGACAGGGGACCCTCGAGCCGAGCCGGGGAGCTGTTTTTT

abundance: .
j_gene: TRBJ2-3
v_gene: TRBV3-1/TRBV3-2
d_gene: .
CDR3aa: CASSQEGGYTQYF
CDR3nt: TGTGCCAGCAGCCAAGAGGGCGGGTATACGCAGTATTTT

abundance: .
j_gene: TRBJ2-6
v_gene: TRBV14
d_gene: TRBD1
CDR3aa: CASSLDGTVYRHSGANVLTF
CDR3nt: TGTGCCAGCAGCCTCGATGGGACAGTCTATCGTCACTCTGGGGCCAACGTCCTGACTTTC

abundance: .
j_gene: TRBJ2-5
v_gene: TRBV4-3
d_gene: TRBD2
CDR3aa: CASSQANAGGPRETQYF
CDR3nt: TGCGCCAGCAGCCAGGCGAATGCGGGGGGGCCTCGGGAGACCCAGTACTTC

abundance: .
j_gene: TRBJ1-2
v_gene: TRBV7-9
d_gene: .
CDR3aa: CASSLQGMEGYTF
CDR3nt: TGTGCCAGCAGCTTACAGGGGATGGAGGGCTACACCTTC

abundance: .
j_gene: TRBJ2-6
v_gene: TRBV6-5
d_gene: .
CDR3aa: CASSKRAGANVLTF
CDR3nt: TGTGCCAGCAGTAAGAGGGCTGGGGCCAACGTCCTGACTTTC

abundance: .
j_gene: TRBJ1-5
v_gene: TRBV5-8
d_gene: .
CDR3aa: CASSLGLGPRIYLAPQHF
CDR3nt: TGTGCCAGCAGCTTAGGCCTGGGTCCCCGGATTTACCTAGCACCCCAGCATTTT

abundance: .
j_gene: TRBJ1-2
v_gene: TRBV16
d_gene: .
CDR3aa: CASSPMEPTLYGYTF
CDR3nt: TGTGCCAGCAGCCCAATGGAGCCCACCCTCTATGGCTACACCTTC

abundance: .
j_gene: TRBJ2-1
v_gene: TRBV9
d_gene: TRBD2
CDR3aa: CASSGDGTSGGNEQFF
CDR3nt: TGTGCCAGCAGCGGAGACGGGACTAGCGGGGGGAATGAGCAGTTCTTC

abundance: few
j_gene: TRBJ2-7
v_gene: TRBV12-3/TRBV12-4
d_gene: .
CDR3aa: CASSLTVTYEQYF
CDR3nt: TGTGCCAGCAGTTTGACAGTTACCTACGAGCAGTACTTC

abundance: once
j_gene: TRBJ1-1
v_gene: TRBV19
d_gene: .
CDR3aa: CATSGTRGTEAFF
CDR3nt: TGTGCCACCTCAGGGACTAGGGGCACTGAAGCTTTCTTT

abundance: few
j_gene: TRBJ1-1
v_gene: TRBV6-6
d_gene: .
CDR3aa: CASSFPDEAFF
CDR3nt: TGTGCCAGCAGTTTCCCAGATGAAGCTTTCTTT

abundance: .
j_gene: TRBJ2-2
v_gene: TRBV11-3
d_gene: .
CDR3aa: CASSLGQNTGELFF
CDR3nt: TGTGCCAGCAGCTTAGGACAAAACACCGGGGAGCTGTTTTTT

abundance: .
j_gene: TRBJ1-1
v_gene: TRBV10-3
d_gene: .
CDR3aa: CAIREGAMNTEAFF
CDR3nt: TGTGCCATACGAGAAGGGGCCATGAACACTGAAGCTTTCTTT

abundance: .
j_gene: TRBJ1-1
v_gene: TRBV11-3
d_gene: .
CDR3aa: CASSLRGLNTEAFF
CDR3nt: TGTGCCAGCAGCTTACGGGGGTTGAACACTGAAGCTTTCTTT

abundance: .
j_gene: TRBJ1-5
v_gene: TRBV27
d_gene: .
CDR3aa: CASRRETLSNQPQHF
CDR3nt: TGTGCCAGCAGGCGGGAAACTCTTTCCAATCAGCCCCAGCATTTT

abundance: .
j_gene: TRBJ1-2
v_gene: TRBV5-4
d_gene: .
CDR3aa: CASSDADRDYGYTF
CDR3nt: TGTGCCAGCAGCGACGCGGACAGAGACTATGGCTACACCTTC

abundance: .
j_gene: TRBJ1-1
v_gene: TRBV5-1
d_gene: .
CDR3aa: CASSLGEGWTEAFF
CDR3nt: TGCGCCAGCAGCTTGGGGGAGGGATGGACTGAAGCTTTCTTT

abundance: once
j_gene: TRBJ2-3
v_gene: TRBV9
d_gene: TRBD2
CDR3aa: CASSPGLAGRSTDTQYF
CDR3nt: TGTGCCAGCAGCCCGGGACTAGCGGGCAGAAGCACAGATACGCAGTATTTT

abundance: .
j_gene: TRBJ1-1
v_gene: TRBV7-2
d_gene: TRBD1
CDR3aa: CASSNRDSNTEAFF
CDR3nt: TGTGCCAGCAGTAACCGGGACAGTAACACTGAAGCTTTCTTT

abundance: .
j_gene: TRBJ2-1
v_gene: TRBV9
d_gene: TRBD2
CDR3aa: CASSVASGATFYEQFF
CDR3nt: TGTGCCAGCAGCGTAGCTAGCGGGGCTACATTTTATGAGCAGTTCTTC

abundance: .
j_gene: TRBJ1-2
v_gene: TRBV10-3
d_gene: .
CDR3aa: CAISGNYGYTF
CDR3nt: TGTGCCATCAGCGGGAACTATGGCTACACCTTC

abundance: .
j_gene: TRBJ1-1
v_gene: TRBV6-2/TRBV6-3
d_gene: TRBD1
CDR3aa: CASSQGAWNTEAFF
CDR3nt: TGTGCCAGCAGTCAGGGGGCTTGGAACACTGAAGCTTTCTTT

abundance: .
j_gene: TRBJ2-3
v_gene: TRBV9
d_gene: TRBD1
CDR3aa: CASSGLQGAFGTDTQYF
CDR3nt: TGTGCCAGCAGCGGGCTCCAGGGGGCGTTCGGCACAGATACGCAGTATTTT

abundance: .
j_gene: TRBJ2-1
v_gene: TRBV4-1
d_gene: .
CDR3aa: CASSQGTRGQFF
CDR3nt: TGCGCCAGCAGCCAAGGGACCCGGGGGCAGTTCTTC

abundance: .
j_gene: TRBJ1-1
v_gene: TRBV7-3
d_gene: .
CDR3aa: CASSLTGGDTEAFF
CDR3nt: TGTGCCAGCAGCTTAACGGGGGGAGACACTGAAGCTTTCTTT

abundance: .
j_gene: TRBJ2-2
v_gene: TRBV6-2/TRBV6-3
d_gene: TRBD1
CDR3aa: CASSYGQATGELFF
CDR3nt: TGTGCCAGCAGTTATGGACAGGCTACCGGGGAGCTGTTTTTT

abundance: .
j_gene: TRBJ2-7
v_gene: TRBV5-1
d_gene: TRBD2
CDR3aa: CASSLFLGGSSYEQYF
CDR3nt: TGCGCCAGCAGCTTATTTCTGGGAGGGTCATCCTACGAGCAGTACTTC

abundance: .
j_gene: TRBJ2-3
v_gene: TRBV18
d_gene: .
CDR3aa: CASSPPRGVTQYF
CDR3nt: TGTGCCAGCTCACCACCGCGAGGAGTTACGCAGTATTTT

abundance: .
j_gene: TRBJ1-1
v_gene: TRBV6-5
d_gene: TRBD1
CDR3aa: CASSYGTDEAFF
CDR3nt: TGTGCCAGCAGTTACGGGACAGATGAAGCTTTCTTT

abundance: .
j_gene: TRBJ1-1
v_gene: TRBV11-3
d_gene: .
CDR3aa: CASSLAPGTEAFF
CDR3nt: TGTGCCAGCAGCTTAGCCCCGGGTACTGAAGCTTTCTTT

abundance: .
j_gene: TRBJ2-2
v_gene: TRBV7-3
d_gene: TRBD2
CDR3aa: CASSLLDLAGNTGELFF
CDR3nt: TGTGCCAGCAGCCTCCTCGATCTAGCGGGTAACACCGGGGAGCTGTTTTTT

abundance: .
j_gene: TRBJ1-1
v_gene: TRBV18
d_gene: TRBD1
CDR3aa: CASSRDRGFGEAFF
CDR3nt: TGTGCCAGCTCCCGGGACAGGGGATTCGGTGAAGCTTTCTTT

abundance: once
j_gene: TRBJ2-1
v_gene: TRBV5-4
d_gene: TRBD2
CDR3aa: CASSSSGSSYNEQFF
CDR3nt: TGTGCCAGCAGCTCTAGCGGTAGCTCCTACAATGAGCAGTTCTTC

abundance: once
j_gene: TRBJ2-2
v_gene: TRBV5-1
d_gene: TRBD1
CDR3aa: CASSGGQNAGELFF
CDR3nt: TGCGCCAGCAGCGGGGGACAGAACGCCGGGGAGCTGTTTTTT

abundance: .
j_gene: TRBJ1-5
v_gene: TRBV2
d_gene: .
CDR3aa: CASSEPGAPNQPQHF
CDR3nt: TGTGCCAGCAGTGAACCAGGGGCCCCCAATCAGCCCCAGCATTTT

abundance: .
j_gene: TRBJ1-5
v_gene: TRBV30
d_gene: .
CDR3aa: CAWRGGLSNQPQHF
CDR3nt: TGTGCCTGGAGGGGGGGACTCAGCAATCAGCCCCAGCATTTT

abundance: .
j_gene: TRBJ2-7
v_gene: TRBV18
d_gene: TRBD1
CDR3aa: CASSLRGTGSHEQYF
CDR3nt: TGTGCCAGCTCCCTGCGCGGGACAGGGAGCCACGAGCAGTACTTC

abundance: .
j_gene: TRBJ2-7
v_gene: TRBV19
d_gene: TRBD2
CDR3aa: CASKELAESYEQYF
CDR3nt: TGTGCCAGTAAGGAACTAGCGGAATCCTACGAGCAGTACTTC

abundance: .
j_gene: TRBJ2-3
v_gene: TRBV24-1
d_gene: TRBD2
CDR3aa: CATSSGGASDTQYF
CDR3nt: TGTGCCACCAGTAGCGGGGGGGCCTCGGATACGCAGTATTTT

abundance: .
j_gene: TRBJ1-1
v_gene: TRBV5-1
d_gene: TRBD1
CDR3aa: CASSSRGTEAFF
CDR3nt: TGCGCCAGCAGCTCCAGGGGGACTGAAGCTTTCTTT

abundance: .
j_gene: TRBJ2-2
v_gene: TRBV29-1
d_gene: TRBD2
CDR3aa: CSVSGRAGELFF
CDR3nt: TGCAGCGTTAGCGGGAGAGCCGGGGAGCTGTTTTTT

abundance: .
j_gene: TRBJ2-1
v_gene: TRBV28
d_gene: TRBD1
CDR3aa: CASTSGQGARNEQFF
CDR3nt: TGTGCCAGCACCAGCGGACAGGGGGCTCGCAATGAGCAGTTCTTC